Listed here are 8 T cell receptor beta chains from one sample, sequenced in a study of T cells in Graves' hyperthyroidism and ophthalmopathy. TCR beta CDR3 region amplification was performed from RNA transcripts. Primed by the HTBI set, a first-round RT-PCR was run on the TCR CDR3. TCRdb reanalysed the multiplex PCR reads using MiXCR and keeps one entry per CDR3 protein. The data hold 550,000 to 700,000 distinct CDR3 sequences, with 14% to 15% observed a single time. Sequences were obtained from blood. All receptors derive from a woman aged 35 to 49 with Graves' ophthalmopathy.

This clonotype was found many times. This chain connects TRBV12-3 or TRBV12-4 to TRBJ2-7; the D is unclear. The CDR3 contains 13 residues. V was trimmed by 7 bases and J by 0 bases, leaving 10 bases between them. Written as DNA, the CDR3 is TGTGCCAGCAAAAGACCAAGCTCCTACGAGCAGTACTTC. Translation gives CASKRPSSYEQYF.

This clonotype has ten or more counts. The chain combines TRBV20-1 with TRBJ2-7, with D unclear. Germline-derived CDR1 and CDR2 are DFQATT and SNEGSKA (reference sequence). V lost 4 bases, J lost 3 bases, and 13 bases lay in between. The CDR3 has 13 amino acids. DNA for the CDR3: TGCAGTGCTATGGAGCAGGACCGCTACGAGCAGTACTTC. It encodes CSAMEQDRYEQYF.

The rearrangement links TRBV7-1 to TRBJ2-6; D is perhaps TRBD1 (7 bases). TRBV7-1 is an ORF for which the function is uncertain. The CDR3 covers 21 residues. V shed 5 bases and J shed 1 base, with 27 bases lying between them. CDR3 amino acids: CASSAEARDRPTRSGANVLTF. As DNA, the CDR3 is TGTGCCAGCAGCGCAGAGGCGCGGGACAGACCTACCAGGTCTGGGGCCAACGTCCTGACTTTC.

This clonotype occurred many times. CDR3 DNA: TGTGCCAACAGGGGGCAGGACACTGAAGCTTTCTTT. Protein: CANRGQDTEAFF. The gene calls are TRBV6-1 and TRBJ1-1, with 9 bases aligning to TRBD1. Looked up from germline, CDR1 is MNHNS and CDR2 is SASEGT. This CDR3 has 12 amino acids. Germline trimming cut 10 bases from V and 3 bases from J; bases unmatched to any gene: 3.

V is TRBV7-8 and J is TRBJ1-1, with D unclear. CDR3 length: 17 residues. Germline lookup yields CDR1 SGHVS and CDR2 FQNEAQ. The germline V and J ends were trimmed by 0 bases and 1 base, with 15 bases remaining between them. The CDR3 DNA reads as TGTGCCAGCAGCTTAGCGGCTATCCTAGTCGCGAACACTGAAGCTTTCTTT. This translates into CASSLAAILVANTEAFF. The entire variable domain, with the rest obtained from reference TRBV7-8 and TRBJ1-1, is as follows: GAGVSQSPRYKVAKRGQDVALRCDPISGHVSLFWYQQALGQGPEFLTYFQNEAQLDKSGLPSDRFFAERPEGSVSTLKIQRTQQEDSAVYLCASSLAAILVANTEAFFGQGTRLTVV.

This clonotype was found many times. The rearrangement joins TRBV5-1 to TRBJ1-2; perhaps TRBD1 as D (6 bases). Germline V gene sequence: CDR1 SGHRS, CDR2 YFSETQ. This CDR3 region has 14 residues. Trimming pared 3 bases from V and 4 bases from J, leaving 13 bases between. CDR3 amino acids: CASSSQGGGYGYTF. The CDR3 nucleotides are TGCGCCAGCAGCTCACAGGGAGGAGGCTATGGCTACACCTTC.

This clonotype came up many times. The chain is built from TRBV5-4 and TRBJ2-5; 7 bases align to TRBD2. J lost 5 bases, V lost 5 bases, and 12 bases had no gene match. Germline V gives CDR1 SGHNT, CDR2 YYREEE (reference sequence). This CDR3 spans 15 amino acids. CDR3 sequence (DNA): TGTGCCAGCAGAATATTAGCGGGTTCATGGGAGACCCAGTACTTC. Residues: CASRILAGSWETQYF.

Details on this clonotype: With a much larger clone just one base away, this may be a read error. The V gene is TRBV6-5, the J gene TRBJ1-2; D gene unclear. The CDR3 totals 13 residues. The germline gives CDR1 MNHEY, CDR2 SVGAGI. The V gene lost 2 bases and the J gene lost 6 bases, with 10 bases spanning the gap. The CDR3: CASSYKEGDGYTF. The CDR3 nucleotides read TGTGCCAGCAGTTACAAGGAGGGCGATGGCTACACCTTC.